This T cell receptor beta chain is from a study of blood T cell repertoires in COVID-19. This clone was seen a single time. Study processing details: Scientists estimated how many nucleated cells there were by amplifying reference gene primers. Some clones are missing from TCRdb's copy, which holds only in-frame ones; the method was immunoSEQ multiplex PCR. D and trimming come from the DNA, and the V and J calls and clone size come from that table. The repertoire holds some 260,000 clones, with 82% as singletons. The V end lost 6 bases, the J end lost 3 bases, and 11 bases lay between the germline ends. Germline V gives CDR1 WNHNN, CDR2 SYGVQD (reference sequence). The CDR3 runs to 14 residues.

The genes are TRBV10-1 and TRBJ2-2; the D gene is possibly TRBD1 (6 bases). Source material: peripheral blood. The sequence came from a woman younger than 35 with acute or convalescent COVID-19. The DNA of the CDR3 is TGCGCCAGCAGACAGGGTTCGGACACCGGGGAGCTGTTTTTT. This translates into CASRQGSDTGELFF.